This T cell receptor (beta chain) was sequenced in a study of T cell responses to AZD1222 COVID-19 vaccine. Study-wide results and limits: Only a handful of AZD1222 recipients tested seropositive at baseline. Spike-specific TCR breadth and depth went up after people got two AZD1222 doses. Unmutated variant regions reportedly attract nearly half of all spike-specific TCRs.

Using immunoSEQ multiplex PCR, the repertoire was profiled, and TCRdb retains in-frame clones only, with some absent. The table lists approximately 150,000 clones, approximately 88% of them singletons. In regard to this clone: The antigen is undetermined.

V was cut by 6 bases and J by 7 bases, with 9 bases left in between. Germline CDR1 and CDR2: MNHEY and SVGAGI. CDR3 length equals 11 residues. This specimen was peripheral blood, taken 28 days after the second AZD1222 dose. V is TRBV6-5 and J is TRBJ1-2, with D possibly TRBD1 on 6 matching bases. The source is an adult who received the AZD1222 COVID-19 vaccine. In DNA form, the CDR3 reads TGTGCCAGCAGCGGGGGGGCTGGCTACACCTTC. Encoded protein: CASSGGAGYTF.